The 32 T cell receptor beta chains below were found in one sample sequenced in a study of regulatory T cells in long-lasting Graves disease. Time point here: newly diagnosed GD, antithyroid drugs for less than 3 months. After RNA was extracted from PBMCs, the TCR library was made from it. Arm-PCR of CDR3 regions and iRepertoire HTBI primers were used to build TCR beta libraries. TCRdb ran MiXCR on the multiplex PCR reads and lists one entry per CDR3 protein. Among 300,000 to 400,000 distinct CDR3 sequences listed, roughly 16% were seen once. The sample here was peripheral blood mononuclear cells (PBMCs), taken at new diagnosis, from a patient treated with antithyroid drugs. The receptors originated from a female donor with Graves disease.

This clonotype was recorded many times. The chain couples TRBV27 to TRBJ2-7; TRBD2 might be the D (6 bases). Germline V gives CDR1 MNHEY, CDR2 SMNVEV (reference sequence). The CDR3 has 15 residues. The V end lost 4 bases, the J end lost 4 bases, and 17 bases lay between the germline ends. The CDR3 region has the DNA TGTGCCAGCAGTTCGAAGGCCCGGGGGAGTTACGAGCAGTACTTC. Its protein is CASSSKARGSYEQYF.

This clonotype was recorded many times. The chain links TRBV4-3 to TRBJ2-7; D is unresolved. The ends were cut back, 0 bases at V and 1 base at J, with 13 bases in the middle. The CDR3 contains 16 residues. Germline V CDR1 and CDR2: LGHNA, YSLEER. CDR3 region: CASSQESSSPSYEQYF. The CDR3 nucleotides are TGCGCCAGCAGCCAAGAGAGCTCTAGTCCTTCCTACGAGCAGTACTTC.

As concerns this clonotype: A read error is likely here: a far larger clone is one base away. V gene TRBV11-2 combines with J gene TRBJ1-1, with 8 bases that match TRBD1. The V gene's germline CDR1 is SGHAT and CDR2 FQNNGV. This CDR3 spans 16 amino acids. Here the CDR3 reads CTSSLGTGPLGTEAFF. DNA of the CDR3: TGTACCAGCAGCTTAGGGACAGGACCCCTTGGCACTGAAGCTTTCTTT.

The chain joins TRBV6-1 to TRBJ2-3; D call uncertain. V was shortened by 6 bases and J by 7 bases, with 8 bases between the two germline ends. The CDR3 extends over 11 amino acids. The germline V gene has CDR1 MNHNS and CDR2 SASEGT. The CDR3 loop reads CASSQVNTQYF. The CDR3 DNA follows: TGTGCCAGCAGCCAAGTAAATACGCAGTATTTT.

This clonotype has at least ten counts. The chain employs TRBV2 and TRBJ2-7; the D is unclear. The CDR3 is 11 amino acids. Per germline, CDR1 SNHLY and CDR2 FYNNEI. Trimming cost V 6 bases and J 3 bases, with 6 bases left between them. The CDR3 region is CASRWDYEQYF. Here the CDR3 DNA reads TGTGCCAGCAGGTGGGACTACGAGCAGTACTTC.

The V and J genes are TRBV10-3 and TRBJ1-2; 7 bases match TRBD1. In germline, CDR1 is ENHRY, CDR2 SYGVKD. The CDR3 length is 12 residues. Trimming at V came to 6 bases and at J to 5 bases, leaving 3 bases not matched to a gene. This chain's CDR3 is CAIRGTDYGYTF. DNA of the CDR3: TGTGCCATCAGGGGGACAGATTATGGCTACACCTTC.

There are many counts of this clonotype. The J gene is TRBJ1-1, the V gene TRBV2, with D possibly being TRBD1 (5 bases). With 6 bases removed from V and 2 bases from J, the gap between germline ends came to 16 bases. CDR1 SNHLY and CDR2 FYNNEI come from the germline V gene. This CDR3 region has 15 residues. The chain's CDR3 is CASRPIDSFNTEAFF. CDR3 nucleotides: TGTGCCAGCAGACCCATCGACAGTTTCAACACTGAAGCTTTCTTT.

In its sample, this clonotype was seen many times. The CDR3 protein is CASSLVAGGNQETQYF. CDR3 in DNA: TGTGCCAGCAGCTTAGTGGCGGGGGGAAACCAAGAGACCCAGTACTTC. The chain links TRBV11-3 to TRBJ2-5; 8 positions match TRBD2. Germline V gene sequence: CDR1 SGHNT, CDR2 YENEEA. This CDR3 contains 16 residues. V lost 1 base and J lost 0; bases outside the gene matches: 4. Filled out from reference TRBV11-3 and TRBJ2-5, the complete variable domain reads EAGVVQSPRYKIIEKKQPVAFWCNPISGHNTLYWYLQNLGQGPELLIRYENEEAVDDSQLPKDRFSAERLKGVDSTLKIQPAELGDSAVYLCASSLVAGGNQETQYFGPGTRLLVL.

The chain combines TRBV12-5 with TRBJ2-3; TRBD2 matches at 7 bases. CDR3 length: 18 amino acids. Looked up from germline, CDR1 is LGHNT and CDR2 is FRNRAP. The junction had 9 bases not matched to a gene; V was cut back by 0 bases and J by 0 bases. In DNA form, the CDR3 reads TGTGCTAGTGGTTTGGTACTCAAGGCTAGCGGAAGCACAGATACGCAGTATTTT. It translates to CASGLVLKASGSTDTQYF.

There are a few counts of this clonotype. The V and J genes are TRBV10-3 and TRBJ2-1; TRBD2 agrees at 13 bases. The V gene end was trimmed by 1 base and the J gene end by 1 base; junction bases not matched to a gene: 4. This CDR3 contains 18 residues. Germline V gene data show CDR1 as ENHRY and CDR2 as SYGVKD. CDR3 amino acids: CAISEFTSGRVSYNEQFF. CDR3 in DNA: TGTGCCATCAGTGAGTTTACTAGCGGGAGGGTATCCTACAATGAGCAGTTCTTC.

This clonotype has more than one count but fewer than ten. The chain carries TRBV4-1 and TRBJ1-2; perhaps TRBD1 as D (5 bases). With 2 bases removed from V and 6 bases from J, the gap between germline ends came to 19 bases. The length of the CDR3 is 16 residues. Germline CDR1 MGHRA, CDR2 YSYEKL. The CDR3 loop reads CASSQTPGPPMDGYTF. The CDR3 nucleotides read TGCGCCAGCAGCCAAACACCGGGGCCCCCGATGGATGGCTACACCTTC.

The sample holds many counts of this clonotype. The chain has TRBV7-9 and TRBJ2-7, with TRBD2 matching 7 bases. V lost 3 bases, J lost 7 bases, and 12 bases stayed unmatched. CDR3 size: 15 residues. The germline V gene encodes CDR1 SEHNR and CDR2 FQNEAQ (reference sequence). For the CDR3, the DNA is TGTGCCAGCAGCTTGGAAGTGGGGGGGATTGGGGAGCAGTACTTC. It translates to CASSLEVGGIGEQYF.

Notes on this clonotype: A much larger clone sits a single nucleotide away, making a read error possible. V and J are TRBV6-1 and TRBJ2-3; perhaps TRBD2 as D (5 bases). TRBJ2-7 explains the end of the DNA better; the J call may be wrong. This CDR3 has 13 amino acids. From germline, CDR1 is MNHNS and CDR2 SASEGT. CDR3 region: CASSVLLANEQYF. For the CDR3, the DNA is TGTGCCAGCAGTGTCCTTCTAGCTAATGAGCAGTACTTC.

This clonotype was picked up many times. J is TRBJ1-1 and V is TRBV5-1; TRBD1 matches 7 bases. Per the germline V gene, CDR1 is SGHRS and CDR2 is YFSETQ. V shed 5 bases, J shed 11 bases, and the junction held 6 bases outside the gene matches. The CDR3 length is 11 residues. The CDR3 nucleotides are TGCGCCAGCAGGGATGAGGGGGCGGCTTTCTTT. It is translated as CASRDEGAAFF.

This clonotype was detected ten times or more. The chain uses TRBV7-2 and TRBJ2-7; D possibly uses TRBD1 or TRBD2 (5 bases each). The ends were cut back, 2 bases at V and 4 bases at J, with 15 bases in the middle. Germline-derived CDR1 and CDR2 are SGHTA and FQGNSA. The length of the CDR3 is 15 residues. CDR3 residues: CASSLRSGTEYEQYF. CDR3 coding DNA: TGTGCCAGCAGCTTAAGGTCCGGGACGGAGTACGAGCAGTACTTC.

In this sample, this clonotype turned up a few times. CDR3 DNA: TGTGCCAGCAGTTATGGTGGCGGACAGGGGGTAATCGGGGAGCTGTTTTTT. It yields the protein CASSYGGGQGVIGELFF. The chain uses TRBV6-5 and TRBJ2-2; 10 positions agree with TRBD1. The CDR3 covers 17 residues. Trimming took 3 bases from V and 7 from J; bases not matched to a gene: 11. Looked up from germline, CDR1 is MNHEY and CDR2 is SVGAGI.

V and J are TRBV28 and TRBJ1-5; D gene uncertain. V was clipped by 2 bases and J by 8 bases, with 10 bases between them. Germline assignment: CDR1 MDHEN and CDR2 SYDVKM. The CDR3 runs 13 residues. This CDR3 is CASSLGTKKPQHF. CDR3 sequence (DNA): TGTGCCAGCAGTTTAGGCACTAAAAAGCCCCAGCATTTT.

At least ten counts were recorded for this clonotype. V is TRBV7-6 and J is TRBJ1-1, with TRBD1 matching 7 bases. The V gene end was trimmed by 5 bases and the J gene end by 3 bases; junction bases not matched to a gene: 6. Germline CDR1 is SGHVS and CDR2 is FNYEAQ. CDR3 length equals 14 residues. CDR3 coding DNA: TGTGCCAGCAGCCGGGACAGTCGGGACACTGAAGCTTTCTTT. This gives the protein CASSRDSRDTEAFF.

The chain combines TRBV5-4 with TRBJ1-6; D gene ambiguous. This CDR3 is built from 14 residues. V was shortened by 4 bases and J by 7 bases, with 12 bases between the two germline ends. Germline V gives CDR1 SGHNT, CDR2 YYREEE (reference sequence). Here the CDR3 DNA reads TGTGCCAGCAGCGACGTGGGTCAGAATTCACCCCTCCACTTT. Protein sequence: CASSDVGQNSPLHF.

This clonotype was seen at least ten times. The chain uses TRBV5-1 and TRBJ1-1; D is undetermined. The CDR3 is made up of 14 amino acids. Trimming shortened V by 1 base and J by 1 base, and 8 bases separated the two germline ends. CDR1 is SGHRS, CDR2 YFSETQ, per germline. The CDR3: CASSLIRTNTEAFF. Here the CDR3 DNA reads TGCGCCAGCAGCTTGATTCGTACGAACACTGAAGCTTTCTTT. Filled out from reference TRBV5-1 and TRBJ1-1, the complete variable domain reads KAGVTQTPRYLIKTRGQQVTLSCSPISGHRSVSWYQQTPGQGLQFLFEYFSETQRNKGNFPGRFSGRQFSNSRSEMNVSTLELGDSALYLCASSLIRTNTEAFFGQGTRLTVV.

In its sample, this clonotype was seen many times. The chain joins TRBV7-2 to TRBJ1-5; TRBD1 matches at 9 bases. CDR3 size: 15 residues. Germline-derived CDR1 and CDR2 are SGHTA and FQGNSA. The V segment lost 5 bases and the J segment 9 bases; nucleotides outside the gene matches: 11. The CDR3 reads CASSEVPGQGPPQHF. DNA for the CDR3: TGTGCCAGCAGCGAAGTCCCGGGACAGGGTCCGCCCCAGCATTTT.

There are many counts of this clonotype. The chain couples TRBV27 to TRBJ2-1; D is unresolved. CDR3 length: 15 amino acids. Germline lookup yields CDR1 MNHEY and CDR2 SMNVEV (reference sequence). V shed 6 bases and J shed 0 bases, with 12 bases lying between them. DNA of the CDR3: TGTGCCAGCAGCTTAGGGCTAGGCTCCTACAATGAGCAGTTCTTC. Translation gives CASSLGLGSYNEQFF.

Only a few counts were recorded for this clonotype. CDR3 sequence (DNA): TGTGCCAGCAGCTTAGTTCACGACGAGCAGTACTTC. Residues: CASSLVHDEQYF. V gene TRBV7-6 combines with J gene TRBJ2-7; D unclear. The V and J ends lost 1 base and 5 bases respectively, with 6 bases between them. CDR1 is SGHVS and CDR2 is FNYEAQ in the germline V gene. This CDR3 is built from 12 residues. The entire variable domain, with the rest obtained from reference TRBV7-6 and TRBJ2-7, is as follows: GAGVSQSPRYKVTKRGQDVALRCDPISGHVSLYWYRQALGQGPEFLTYFNYEAQQDKSGLPNDRFSAERPEGSISTLTIQRTEQRDSAMYRCASSLVHDEQYFGPGTRLTVT.

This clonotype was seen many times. The CDR3 spells CASSLGVLSNEQFF. The CDR3 coding sequence is TGTGCCAGCAGCTTGGGGGTACTCAGCAATGAGCAGTTCTTC. The chain is built from TRBV11-2 and TRBJ2-1, with D tentatively TRBD1 or TRBD2 (5 bases each). V was clipped by 3 bases and J by 6 bases, with 12 bases between them. The CDR3 extends over 14 amino acids. CDR1 is SGHAT, CDR2 FQNNGV, per germline.

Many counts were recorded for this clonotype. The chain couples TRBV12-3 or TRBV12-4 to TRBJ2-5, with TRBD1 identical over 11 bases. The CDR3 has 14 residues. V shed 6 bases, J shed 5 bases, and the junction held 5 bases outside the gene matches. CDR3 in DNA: TGTGCCAGCAGAGGACAGGGGGCAGGGGAGACCCAGTACTTC. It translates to CASRGQGAGETQYF.

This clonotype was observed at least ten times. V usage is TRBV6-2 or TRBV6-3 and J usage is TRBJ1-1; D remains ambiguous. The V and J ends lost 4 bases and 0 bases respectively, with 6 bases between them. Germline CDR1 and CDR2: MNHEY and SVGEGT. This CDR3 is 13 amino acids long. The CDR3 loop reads CASSSDMNTEAFF. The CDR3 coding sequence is TGTGCCAGCAGTTCTGACATGAACACTGAAGCTTTCTTT.

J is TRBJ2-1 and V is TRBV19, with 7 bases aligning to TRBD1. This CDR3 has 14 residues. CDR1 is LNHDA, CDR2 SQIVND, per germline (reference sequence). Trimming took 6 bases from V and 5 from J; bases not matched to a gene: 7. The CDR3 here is CASRLTGQNNEQFF. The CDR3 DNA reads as TGTGCCAGTAGGCTTACGGGACAGAACAATGAGCAGTTCTTC. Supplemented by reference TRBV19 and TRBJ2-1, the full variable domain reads DGGITQSPKYLFRKEGQNVTLSCEQNLNHDAMYWYRQDPGQGLRLIYYSQIVNDFQKGDIAEGYSVSREKKESFPLTVTSAQKNPTAFYLCASRLTGQNNEQFFGPGTRLTVL.

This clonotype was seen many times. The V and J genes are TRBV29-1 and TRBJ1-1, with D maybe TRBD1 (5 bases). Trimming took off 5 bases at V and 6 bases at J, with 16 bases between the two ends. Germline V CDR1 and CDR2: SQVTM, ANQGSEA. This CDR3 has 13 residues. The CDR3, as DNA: TGCAGCGTTAATCCCAGGGTTGGATCTGAAGCTTTCTTT. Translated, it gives CSVNPRVGSEAFF.

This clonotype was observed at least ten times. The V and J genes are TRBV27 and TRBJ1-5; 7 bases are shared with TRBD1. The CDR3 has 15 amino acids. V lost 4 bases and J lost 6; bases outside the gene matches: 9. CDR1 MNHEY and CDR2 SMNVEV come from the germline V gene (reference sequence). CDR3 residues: CASSSGTAGAQPQHF. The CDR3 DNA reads TGTGCCAGCAGTTCCGGGACAGCCGGGGCTCAGCCCCAGCATTTT.

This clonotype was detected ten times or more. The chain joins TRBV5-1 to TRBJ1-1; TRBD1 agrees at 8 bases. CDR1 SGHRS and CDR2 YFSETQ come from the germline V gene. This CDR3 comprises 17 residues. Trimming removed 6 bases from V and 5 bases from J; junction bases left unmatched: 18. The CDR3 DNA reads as TGCGCCAGCACCCTTGATGACATTAAGACAGGGGATACTGAAGCTTTCTTT. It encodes CASTLDDIKTGDTEAFF. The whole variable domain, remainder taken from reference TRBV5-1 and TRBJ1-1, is KAGVTQTPRYLIKTRGQQVTLSCSPISGHRSVSWYQQTPGQGLQFLFEYFSETQRNKGNFPGRFSGRQFSNSRSEMNVSTLELGDSALYLCASTLDDIKTGDTEAFFGQGTRLTVV.

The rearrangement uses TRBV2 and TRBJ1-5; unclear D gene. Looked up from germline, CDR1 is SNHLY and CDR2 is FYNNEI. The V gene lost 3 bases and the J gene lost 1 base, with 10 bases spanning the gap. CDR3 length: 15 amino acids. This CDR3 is CASSEEGDSNQPQHF. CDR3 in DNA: TGTGCCAGCAGTGAGGAGGGAGACAGCAATCAGCCCCAGCATTTT.

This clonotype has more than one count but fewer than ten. The chain's CDR3 is CASSWSGSSYNEQFF. The CDR3 DNA reads TGTGCCAGCAGCTGGAGCGGGAGCTCCTACAATGAGCAGTTCTTC. The J gene is TRBJ2-1, the V gene TRBV7-2, with 8 bases aligning to TRBD2. Germline V CDR1 and CDR2: SGHTA, FQGNSA. There are 15 residues in the CDR3. J gave up 0 bases and V 4 bases, and 2 bases lay outside the gene matches. Together with reference TRBV7-2 and TRBJ2-1, the CDR3 gives the full variable domain: GAGVSQSPSNKVTEKGKDVELRCDPISGHTALYWYRQSLGQGLEFLIYFQGNSAPDKSGLPSDRFSAERTGGSVSTLTIQRTQQEDSAVYLCASSWSGSSYNEQFFGPGTRLTVL.